This passage covers 30 T cell receptor beta chains from one sample sequenced in a study of PD-1 blockade in classical Hodgkin lymphoma. Here immunoSEQ multiplex PCR was the method, and the copy in TCRdb shows in-frame clones only, minus some. Here the sample spans about 98,000 clones, about nine tenths being singletons. Following autologous stem cell transplantation, relapse occurred in every patient, and exposure to brentuximab vedotin varied. The sample here was peripheral blood mononuclear cells (PBMCs), taken at baseline. These receptors all come from a human donor with classical Hodgkin lymphoma.

The chain has TRBV10-2 and TRBJ2-1; 7 positions match TRBD2. Germline V CDR1 and CDR2: WSHSY, SAAADI. V was clipped by 8 bases and J by 7 bases; unmatched bases: 8. The CDR3 is 13 amino acids. CDR3 region: CASQSGMGNEQFF. The CDR3 nucleotides are TGCGCCAGCCAGAGCGGGATGGGGAATGAGCAGTTCTTC.

The chain links TRBV11-2 to TRBJ2-1; no reliable D call. Germline lookup yields CDR1 SGHAT and CDR2 FQNNGV. This CDR3 region has 12 residues. Trimming shortened V by 5 bases and J by 10 bases, and 12 bases separated the two germline ends. For the CDR3, the DNA is TGTGCCAGCAGCCCCCTGGGCCAGGAGCAGTTCTTC. Protein: CASSPLGQEQFF. Combining the CDR3 with reference TRBV11-2 and TRBJ2-1 gives the whole variable domain EAGVAQSPRYKIIEKRQSVAFWCNPISGHATLYWYQQILGQGPKLLIQFQNNGVVDDSQLPKDRFSAERLKGVDSTLKIQPAKLEDSAVYLCASSPLGQEQFFGPGTRLTVL.

The chain has TRBV9 and TRBJ1-1; no clear D. The ends were cut back, 0 bases at V and 3 bases at J, with 9 bases in the middle. The CDR3 consists of 14 residues. Germline assignment: CDR1 SGDLS and CDR2 YYNGEE. CDR3 DNA sequence: TGTGCCAGCAGCGTAGACGGGGATGACACTGAAGCTTTCTTT. It codes for CASSVDGDDTEAFF.

The chain has TRBV11-3 and TRBJ1-3, with TRBD1 matching over 7 bases. Germline V gene lookup returns CDR1 SGHNT and CDR2 YENEEA. V was pared by 7 bases and J by 3 bases, with 9 bases of the junction left unmatched. CDR3 size: 15 residues. The CDR3 DNA is TGTGCCAGCAACATGAGGGGGCATTATGGAAACACCATATATTTT. Its protein is CASNMRGHYGNTIYF. The full variable domain, its missing parts supplied by reference TRBV11-3 and TRBJ1-3, is EAGVVQSPRYKIIEKKQPVAFWCNPISGHNTLYWYLQNLGQGPELLIRYENEEAVDDSQLPKDRFSAERLKGVDSTLKIQPAELGDSAVYLCASNMRGHYGNTIYFGEGSWLTVV.

The V call is TRBV7-8, the J call TRBJ1-2; TRBD1 might be the D (5 bases). The CDR3 contains 14 residues. Germline V gene lookup returns CDR1 SGHVS and CDR2 FQNEAQ. V dropped 2 bases and J dropped 3 bases, with 10 bases sitting between them. Here the CDR3 DNA reads TGTGCCAGCAGCTTAAGGGAGGGGCACTATGGCTACACCTTC. Its translation: CASSLREGHYGYTF. Using reference TRBV7-8 and TRBJ1-2 for the parts outside the CDR3, the full variable domain is GAGVSQSPRYKVAKRGQDVALRCDPISGHVSLFWYQQALGQGPEFLTYFQNEAQLDKSGLPSDRFFAERPEGSVSTLKIQRTQQEDSAVYLCASSLREGHYGYTFGSGTRLTVV.

The chain carries TRBV5-4 and TRBJ2-7; D gene ambiguous. This CDR3 is 15 amino acids long. V was shortened by 0 bases and J by 0 bases, with 10 bases between the two germline ends. Germline-derived CDR1 and CDR2 are SGHNT and YYREEE (reference sequence). CDR3 residues: CASSLGAGSSYEQYF. In DNA, the CDR3 is TGTGCCAGCAGCTTGGGAGCTGGTAGCTCCTACGAGCAGTACTTC.

The V and J genes are TRBV19 and TRBJ2-7; D is perhaps TRBD2 (5 bases). CDR3 length: 15 amino acids. V was shortened by 5 bases and J by 5 bases, with 19 bases between the two germline ends. Germline V gene sequence: CDR1 LNHDA, CDR2 SQIVND (reference sequence). The CDR3 region is CASSGSGDGLDEQYF. The CDR3 region has the DNA TGTGCCAGTAGTGGGTCGGGCGATGGACTGGACGAGCAGTACTTC.

The gene calls are TRBV5-1 and TRBJ2-1, with 13 bases that match TRBD2. V gave up 4 bases and J gave up 7 bases; unmatched junction bases: 17. Germline V gene lookup returns CDR1 SGHRS and CDR2 YFSETQ. The CDR3 totals 19 residues. Here the CDR3 DNA reads TGCGCCAGCAGCCGAAGGACTAGCGGGAGTAGCCGGCTTCGGAATGAGCAGTTCTTC. Its protein product is CASSRRTSGSSRLRNEQFF.

This clone was detected only once. J is TRBJ1-3 and V is TRBV27, with 8 bases that match TRBD1. The V gene's germline CDR1 is MNHEY and CDR2 SMNVEV (reference sequence). The CDR3 totals 15 residues. Losses at the gene ends were 2 bases for V and 0 bases for J; bases not matched to a gene: 0. The DNA for the CDR3 is TGTGCCAGCAGTTTACAGGGGGCCTCTGGAAACACCATATATTTT. Translated: CASSLQGASGNTIYF.

This clone is a singleton in its sample. V and J are TRBV30 and TRBJ1-4; no clear D gene. This CDR3 is 12 amino acids long. The V end was cut by 4 bases, the J end by 5 bases, with 8 bases between. Germline assignment: CDR1 GTSNPN and CDR2 SVGIG (reference sequence). The CDR3 nucleotides are TGTGCCTGGAAAAGGCTGAATGAAAAACTGTTTTTT. Translating gives CAWKRLNEKLFF.

The chain couples TRBV5-1 to TRBJ1-3; no definite D call. Germline loops: CDR1 SGHRS, CDR2 YFSETQ. Deletions cut 0 bases from V and 4 bases from J, with 8 bases between. The CDR3 contains 14 residues. The CDR3 DNA sequence: TGCGCCAGCAGCTTGGGGCAGATAGGAAACACCATATATTTT. Translated: CASSLGQIGNTIYF. The full variable domain, its missing parts supplied by reference TRBV5-1 and TRBJ1-3, is KAGVTQTPRYLIKTRGQQVTLSCSPISGHRSVSWYQQTPGQGLQFLFEYFSETQRNKGNFPGRFSGRQFSNSRSEMNVSTLELGDSALYLCASSLGQIGNTIYFGEGSWLTVV.

V and J are TRBV19 and TRBJ2-5; 7 bases map to TRBD1. CDR1 and CDR2 from the germline V gene are LNHDA and SQIVND (reference sequence). The CDR3 covers 17 residues. The V gene end was trimmed by 6 bases and the J gene end by 0 bases; junction bases not matched to a gene: 13. CDR3 sequence: CASRPRDRALYQETQYF. CDR3 bases: TGTGCCAGTAGGCCCCGCGACAGGGCGCTATACCAAGAGACCCAGTACTTC. Looking up the rest from reference TRBV19 and TRBJ2-5 gives the full variable domain: DGGITQSPKYLFRKEGQNVTLSCEQNLNHDAMYWYRQDPGQGLRLIYYSQIVNDFQKGDIAEGYSVSREKKESFPLTVTSAQKNPTAFYLCASRPRDRALYQETQYFGPGTRLLVL.

V is TRBV2 and J is TRBJ2-7; D gene uncertain. Trimming cost V 7 bases and J 4 bases, with 11 bases left between them. This CDR3 has 12 residues. The germline CDR1 and CDR2 sequences are SNHLY and FYNNEI. Here the CDR3 DNA reads TGTGCCAGCAAGCCTGGGCCATACGAGCAGTACTTC. This gives the protein CASKPGPYEQYF.

Notes on this clone: A junction boundary mismatches the germline segment, possibly from a read error. J is TRBJ2-7 and V is TRBV15, with D maybe TRBD2 (5 bases). The V gene's germline CDR1 is LNHNV and CDR2 YYDKDF (reference sequence). There are 14 residues in the CDR3. DNA of the CDR3: TGTGCCACCAGTAGAGAGGGCAGTGTCTACGAGCAGTACTTC. Its translation is CATSREGSVYEQYF.

The V call is TRBV18, the J call TRBJ1-5, with 10 bases fitting TRBD1. The CDR3 has 16 residues. Germline V gives CDR1 KGHSH, CDR2 LQKENI. V dropped 6 bases and J dropped 3; count of bases not matched to a gene: 8. The CDR3 loop reads CASSHRDRGPNQPQHF. As DNA, the CDR3 is TGTGCCAGCTCGCACCGGGACAGGGGACCCAATCAGCCCCAGCATTTT.

J is TRBJ1-1 and V is TRBV6-5, with D maybe TRBD1 (6 bases). There are 12 residues in the CDR3. Trimming shortened V by 8 bases and J by 4 bases, and 11 bases separated the two germline ends. In germline, CDR1 is MNHEY, CDR2 SVGAGI. The CDR3 sequence: CASGGRVTEAFF. For the CDR3, the DNA is TGTGCCAGCGGGGGCAGGGTCACTGAAGCTTTCTTT.

The chain recombines TRBV27 with TRBJ2-1; 12 nucleotides align to TRBD2. CDR1 and CDR2 from the germline V gene are MNHEY and SMNVEV (reference sequence). This CDR3 is built from 16 residues. V gave up 7 bases and J gave up 5 bases; unmatched junction bases: 9. The CDR3 spells CASTPLGLAGHNEQFF. CDR3 in DNA: TGTGCCAGCACTCCCCTCGGACTAGCGGGACACAATGAGCAGTTCTTC.

The chain joins TRBV16 to TRBJ2-1; the match to TRBD2 covers 11 bases. After removal of 2 bases from V and 5 bases from J, the junction contained 2 bases not matched to a gene. The CDR3 is 15 amino acids. CDR1 KGHSY and CDR2 FQNENV come from the germline V gene. This CDR3 reads CASSQGTSGNNEQFF. The CDR3 DNA sequence: TGTGCCAGCAGCCAAGGGACTAGCGGAAACAATGAGCAGTTCTTC.

The V call is TRBV19, the J call TRBJ1-5; the D gene is possibly TRBD1 (5 bases). The ends were cut back, 5 bases at V and 4 bases at J, with 12 bases in the middle. The CDR3 has 14 residues. Germline V gene data show CDR1 as LNHDA and CDR2 as SQIVND (reference sequence). In nucleotides, the CDR3 is TGTGCCAGTAGTCCGGGGACGGAGAATCAGCCCCAGCATTTT. Amino acids: CASSPGTENQPQHF.

The gene calls are TRBV9 and TRBJ2-1; TRBD2 agrees at 7 bases. CDR3 size: 19 residues. Losses at the gene ends were 0 bases for V and 10 bases for J; bases not matched to a gene: 22. Germline CDR1 and CDR2: SGDLS and YYNGEE. DNA for the CDR3: TGTGCCAGCAGCGTAGCTAACGGGAAGGGCCGAACCCCGGGGGGAGAGCAGTTCTTC. Translation: CASSVANGKGRTPGGEQFF.

This sequence joins TRBV29-1 and TRBJ2-5; perhaps TRBD2 as D (5 bases). The CDR3 spans 14 residues. Germline V gives CDR1 SQVTM, CDR2 ANQGSEA. Trimming stripped 3 bases from V and 9 bases from J, with 20 bases between. DNA for the CDR3: TGCAGCGTTGAGGGTCTAGCCGGAGCTATGGCCCAGTACTTC. Translated, it gives CSVEGLAGAMAQYF.

In this sample, this clone turned up a few times. This sequence joins TRBV12-5 and TRBJ1-1, with D possibly matching TRBD1 (5 bases). The V end lost 0 bases, the J end lost 5 bases, and 13 bases lay between the germline ends. This CDR3 is 15 amino acids long. Germline loops: CDR1 LGHNT, CDR2 FRNRAP. The CDR3 reads CASGLVRGAGTEAFF. The CDR3 DNA sequence: TGTGCTAGTGGTTTGGTACGGGGCGCGGGGACTGAAGCTTTCTTT. The full variable domain, with the rest looked up from reference TRBV12-5 and TRBJ1-1, is DARVTQTPRHKVTEMGQEVTMRCQPILGHNTVFWYRQTMMQGLELLAYFRNRAPLDDSGMPKDRFSAEMPDATLATLKIQPSEPRDSAVYFCASGLVRGAGTEAFFGQGTRLTVV.

The rearrangement joins TRBV6-5 to TRBJ2-3; TRBD1 might be the D (6 bases). CDR3 length equals 13 residues. Looked up from germline, CDR1 is MNHEY and CDR2 is SVGAGI. The V and J ends lost 4 bases and 7 bases respectively, with 12 bases between them. DNA of the CDR3: TGTGCCAGCAGTTTAACAGGGCAGCATACGCAGTATTTT. This encodes CASSLTGQHTQYF.

The V and J genes are TRBV25-1 and TRBJ1-2; D remains unclear. This CDR3 region has 16 residues. CDR1 is MGHDK and CDR2 is SYGVNS in the germline V gene. V was pared by 2 bases and J by 7 bases, with 20 bases between. As DNA, the CDR3 is TGTGCCAGCAGTGAACCCGGACCCCAAACGAGGAGTGGCTACACCTTC. Residues: CASSEPGPQTRSGYTF.

This chain joins TRBV6-5 and TRBJ1-1; D is perhaps TRBD1 (5 bases). CDR1 and CDR2 (germline): MNHEY, SVGAGI. The CDR3 contains 13 residues. V was shortened by 3 bases and J by 4 bases, with 9 bases between the two germline ends. The CDR3 loop is CASSYQGPTEAFF. CDR3 DNA sequence: TGTGCCAGCAGTTATCAGGGACCCACTGAAGCTTTCTTT.

The V call is TRBV18, the J call TRBJ1-5; 9 bases agree with TRBD1. V lost 6 bases and J lost 0; bases outside the gene matches: 12. Germline V gene lookup returns CDR1 KGHSH and CDR2 LQKENI. This CDR3 has 18 amino acids. The chain's CDR3 is CASSPTGTGTNSNQPQHF. The CDR3 region has the DNA TGTGCCAGCTCTCCGACCGGGACAGGGACAAATAGCAATCAGCCCCAGCATTTT. Complete variable domain (other parts from reference TRBV18 and TRBJ1-5): NAGVMQNPRHLVRRRGQEARLRCSPMKGHSHVYWYRQLPEEGLKFMVYLQKENIIDESGMPKERFSAEFPKEGPSILRIQQVVRGDSAAYFCASSPTGTGTNSNQPQHFGDGTRLSIL.

The CDR3 DNA is TGTGCCAGCCTTCTTAATTCAAACTCCTACAATGAGCAGTTCTTC. Translation gives CASLLNSNSYNEQFF. V usage is TRBV7-9 and J usage is TRBJ2-1, with D unresolved. Germline CDR1 is SEHNR and CDR2 is FQNEAQ (reference sequence). The CDR3 has 15 residues. Trimming left V 8 bases short and J 0 bases short, with 14 bases between.

The chain joins TRBV15 to TRBJ1-1, with D possibly being TRBD1 (6 bases). CDR1 is LNHNV and CDR2 is YYDKDF in the germline V gene (reference sequence). The CDR3 has 15 residues. Trimming stripped 3 bases from V and 7 bases from J, with 18 bases between. The CDR3 DNA follows: TGTGCCACCAGCAGGGGCTCGGGGGGCCCTGGTGAAGCTTTCTTT. Protein product: CATSRGSGGPGEAFF.

Only a few counts were recorded for this clone. The chain couples TRBV7-6 to TRBJ2-2; TRBD1 agrees at 9 bases. V trimming: 4 bases; J trimming: 6 bases; junction bases outside the gene matches: 9. Germline CDR1 reads SGHVS; CDR2 reads FNYEAQ. This CDR3 spans 16 amino acids. CDR3 DNA sequence: TGTGCCAGCAGCTATGGACAGGGGTTATATCCCGGGGAGCTGTTTTTT. Protein product: CASSYGQGLYPGELFF. The whole variable domain, remainder taken from reference TRBV7-6 and TRBJ2-2, is GAGVSQSPRYKVTKRGQDVALRCDPISGHVSLYWYRQALGQGPEFLTYFNYEAQQDKSGLPNDRFSAERPEGSISTLTIQRTEQRDSAMYRCASSYGQGLYPGELFFGEGSRLTVL.

The CDR3 protein is CASSFGPGRSYEQYF. The CDR3 nucleotides are TGTGCCAGCAGTTTTGGACCCGGACGGTCCTACGAGCAGTACTTC. The chain links TRBV27 to TRBJ2-5; D not certain. The DNA end is more similar to TRBJ2-7, so the J call may be wrong. This CDR3 is 15 amino acids long. Germline CDR1 and CDR2: MNHEY and SMNVEV (reference sequence).